Presented here are 21 T cell receptor beta chains from one specimen sequenced in a study of cytomegalovirus exposure and HLA in healthy donors (TCRdb year 2017). The library came from the immunoSEQ multiplex PCR assay. For the multiplex PCR, a mixture combining 60 forward primers for TCR Vbeta segments and 13 reverse primers for TCR Jbeta segments was used. Held by TCRdb, this immuneACCESS table contains in-frame sequences only and omits some clones. Under half of the omission traces to an unresolved V gene where checked; the cause of the rest is unknown. For this sample the table gives some 190,000 clones, of which around four fifths were detected only once. The top ten clonotypes cover 0.85% to 1.4% of the sample. The specimen was PBMCs. These receptors all come from a woman aged 40 to 50 in good health and CMV-seronegative.

The chain has TRBV9 and TRBJ1-5, with TRBD1 as a possible D gene (5 bases). Trimming pared 2 bases from V and 1 base from J, leaving 10 bases between. The germline V gene has CDR1 SGDLS and CDR2 YYNGEE. This CDR3 contains 15 residues. CDR3 amino acids: CASSVGPGSNQPQHF. Written as DNA, the CDR3 is TGTGCCAGCAGCGTTGGTCCAGGGAGCAATCAGCCCCAGCATTTT.

The table lists this clone with a few counts. The rearrangement links TRBV7-9 to TRBJ2-2, with TRBD1 matching 11 bases. Trimming took 3 bases from V and 9 from J; bases not matched to a gene: 12. This CDR3 spans 17 amino acids. Per germline, CDR1 SEHNR and CDR2 FQNEAQ (reference sequence). The CDR3 nucleotides are TGTGCCAGCAGCTTCGGACAGCCCGGGACAGGGGGTTGGGAGCTGTTTTTT. This encodes CASSFGQPGTGGWELFF.

The rearrangement uses TRBV9 and TRBJ2-2; 7 bases match TRBD2. With 3 bases clipped from V and 2 bases from J, the junction kept 7 bases outside the gene matches. Germline assignment: CDR1 SGDLS and CDR2 YYNGEE. The CDR3 has 16 residues. CDR3 protein: CASSETGTTNTGELFF. Here the CDR3 DNA reads TGTGCCAGCAGCGAAACTGGGACTACCAACACCGGGGAGCTGTTTTTT.

In its sample, this clone was seen once. The chain employs TRBV9 and TRBJ2-1, with TRBD2 identical over 10 bases. With V trimmed by 0 bases and J by 12 bases, 15 bases remained unmatched. CDR3 size: 17 residues. Per the germline V gene, CDR1 is SGDLS and CDR2 is YYNGEE. CDR3 DNA sequence: TGTGCCAGCAGCGTAGACCCTAGCGGGAGTCTCCGCGGAGCGCAGTTCTTC. Protein sequence: CASSVDPSGSLRGAQFF. The whole variable domain, remainder taken from reference TRBV9 and TRBJ2-1, is DSGVTQTPKHLITATGQRVTLRCSPRSGDLSVYWYQQSLDQGLQFLIQYYNGEERAKGNILERFSAQQFPDLHSELNLSSLELGDSALYFCASSVDPSGSLRGAQFFGPGTRLTVL.

This sequence joins TRBV6-1 and TRBJ2-7, with D possibly being TRBD2 (6 bases). This CDR3 spans 14 amino acids. V shed 5 bases and J shed 6 bases, with 17 bases lying between them. Per the germline V gene, CDR1 is MNHNS and CDR2 is SASEGT. The chain's CDR3 is CASSLRLVGFEQYV. CDR3 nucleotide sequence: TGTGCCAGCAGTTTGCGACTAGTTGGTTTCGAGCAGTACGTC.

This chain joins TRBV7-2 and TRBJ1-1; 10 positions match TRBD1. Germline loops: CDR1 SGHTA, CDR2 FQGNSA. The CDR3 extends over 16 amino acids. Unmatched junction bases numbered 6, after V lost 1 base and J lost 4 bases. CDR3 sequence reads: CASSLGAGTGATEAFF. As DNA, the CDR3 is TGTGCCAGCAGCTTAGGGGCCGGGACAGGGGCCACTGAAGCTTTCTTT.

A few counts support this clone. This chain links TRBV7-9 with TRBJ2-7; TRBD2 matches 7 bases. This CDR3 is built from 15 residues. Germline loops: CDR1 SEHNR, CDR2 FQNEAQ (reference sequence). J lost 5 bases, V lost 2 bases, and 9 bases had no gene match. CDR3 in DNA: TGTGCCAGCAGCTTAACGGGGGGATTCGGTCACGAGCAGTACTTC. Protein sequence: CASSLTGGFGHEQYF.

The chain employs TRBV11-1 and TRBJ1-6; tentatively, D is TRBD1 (5 bases). V lost 5 bases, J lost 7 bases, and 12 bases lay in between. The CDR3 is 14 residues long. Germline assignment: CDR1 SGHAT and CDR2 FQDESV (reference sequence). CDR3 sequence: CASSRGRVNSPLHF. CDR3 sequence (DNA): TGTGCCAGCAGCCGCGGCAGGGTCAATTCACCCCTCCACTTT. The full variable domain, rest sourced from reference TRBV11-1 and TRBJ1-6, is EAEVAQSPRYKITEKSQAVAFWCDPISGHATLYWYRQILGQGPELLVQFQDESVVDDSQLPKDRFSAERLKGVDSTLKIQPAELGDSAMYLCASSRGRVNSPLHFGNGTRLTVT.

The V gene is TRBV4-2, the J gene TRBJ2-1; D not resolved. This CDR3 is built from 13 residues. Per germline, CDR1 LGHNA and CDR2 YNFKEQ. V lost 0 bases and J 5 bases, leaving 5 bases between the germline ends. The CDR3 DNA follows: TGTGCCAGCAGCCAAGATCCAGACAATGAGCAGTTCTTC. Its translation: CASSQDPDNEQFF.

V gene TRBV7-9 combines with J gene TRBJ1-1, with 7 bases lining up with TRBD1. After removal of 5 bases from V and 3 bases from J, the junction contained 9 bases not matched to a gene. The germline gives CDR1 SEHNR, CDR2 FQNEAQ (reference sequence). This CDR3 region has 15 residues. Written as DNA, the CDR3 is TGTGCCAGCAGCCCTTTCCAGGGGGTGGACACTGAAGCTTTCTTT. Its protein is CASSPFQGVDTEAFF.

The chain recombines TRBV27 with TRBJ1-1; no clear D. Germline V lookup: CDR1 MNHEY, CDR2 SMNVEV (reference sequence). V lost 3 bases to trimming and J lost 0 bases, with 11 bases between them. The CDR3 is 15 amino acids. This CDR3 is CASSLGSGVNTEAFF. Written as DNA, the CDR3 is TGTGCCAGCAGTTTGGGTTCCGGGGTGAACACTGAAGCTTTCTTT.

This chain connects TRBV30 to TRBJ2-3, with 7 positions matching TRBD2. CDR1 GTSNPN and CDR2 SVGIG come from the germline V gene (reference sequence). This CDR3 has 15 residues. After removal of 0 bases from V and 4 bases from J, the junction contained 7 bases not matched to a gene. Here the CDR3 reads CAWSVGGIAPDTQYF. The CDR3 nucleotides are TGTGCCTGGAGTGTGGGGGGGATTGCCCCAGATACGCAGTATTTT. The full variable domain, rest sourced from reference TRBV30 and TRBJ2-3, is SQTIHQWPATLVQPVGSPLSLECTVEGTSNPNLYWYRQAAGRGLQLLFYSVGIGQISSEVPQNLSASRPQDRQFILSSKKLLLSDSGFYLCAWSVGGIAPDTQYFGPGTRLTVL.

The chain is built from TRBV14 and TRBJ2-7; a weak D match, TRBD1 (6 bases). Trimming stripped 2 bases from V and 4 bases from J, with 15 bases between. The CDR3 loop spans 15 amino acids. The V gene's germline CDR1 is SGHDN and CDR2 FVKESK. CDR3 sequence (DNA): TGTGCCAGCAGCCAAAGGGCAGGGGAATTTTACGAGCAGTACGTC. As protein: CASSQRAGEFYEQYV.

This clone was detected once. This sequence joins TRBV6-1 and TRBJ2-7; D is undetermined. Germline V gene sequence: CDR1 MNHNS, CDR2 SASEGT. The V end was cut by 2 bases, the J end by 4 bases, with 3 bases between. This CDR3 has 11 amino acids. The CDR3, as DNA: TGTGCCAGCAGTGAACCTTACGAGCAGTACTTC. Amino acid sequence: CASSEPYEQYF.

The CDR3 loop is CASSPRGRNYGYTF. CDR3 nucleotides: TGTGCCAGCAGCCCTAGAGGGCGGAACTATGGCTACACCTTC. V is TRBV5-5 and J is TRBJ1-2; the D is unclear. CDR1 and CDR2 (germline): SGHKS, YYEKEE (reference sequence). The CDR3 sequence is 14 residues long. Trimming pared 4 bases from V and 2 bases from J, leaving 12 bases between.

The V gene is TRBV5-4, the J gene TRBJ2-5, with TRBD2 as a possible D gene (6 bases). Trimming removed 0 bases at V and 4 bases at J, with 10 bases between. This CDR3 is built from 14 residues. CDR1 and CDR2 from the germline V gene are SGHNT and YYREEE (reference sequence). The CDR3 reads CASSLDGSPETQYF. Here the CDR3 DNA reads TGTGCCAGCAGCTTGGACGGGAGCCCAGAGACCCAGTACTTC.

The CDR3 spells CASSPPIGQETQYF. CDR3 in DNA: TGTGCCAGCTCACCACCAATCGGCCAAGAGACCCAGTACTTC. The rearrangement uses TRBV18 and TRBJ2-5, with D hard to call. Trimming removed 0 bases from V and 1 base from J, with 6 bases in between. CDR1 and CDR2 from the germline V gene are KGHSH and LQKENI. The CDR3 covers 14 residues. Using reference TRBV18 and TRBJ2-5 for the parts outside the CDR3, the full variable domain is NAGVMQNPRHLVRRRGQEARLRCSPMKGHSHVYWYRQLPEEGLKFMVYLQKENIIDESGMPKERFSAEFPKEGPSILRIQQVVRGDSAAYFCASSPPIGQETQYFGPGTRLLVL.

This clone has a handful of counts. This sequence joins TRBV6-1 and TRBJ2-7; weak D call: TRBD2 (6 bases). The CDR3 covers 13 residues. The germline gives CDR1 MNHNS, CDR2 SASEGT. V lost 5 bases and J lost 4, with 12 bases in between. The CDR3 loop reads CASSLEGLYEQYV. CDR3 bases: TGTGCCAGCAGTTTGGAGGGACTTTACGAGCAGTACGTC.

This chain connects TRBV7-7 to TRBJ2-1; D is ambiguous. V lost 5 bases to trimming and J lost 0 bases, with 11 bases between them. The CDR3 extends over 15 amino acids. Germline CDR1 SSHAT, CDR2 FNYEAQ (reference sequence). CDR3 protein: CASSPEVSSYNEQFF. The CDR3 DNA is TGTGCCAGCAGCCCCGAGGTGAGCTCCTACAATGAGCAGTTCTTC.

V and J are TRBV20-1 and TRBJ1-2; TRBD1 matches 8 bases. V dropped 1 base and J dropped 8; count of bases not matched to a gene: 0. The germline gives CDR1 DFQATT, CDR2 SNEGSKA (reference sequence). CDR3 length: 11 residues. CDR3 region: CSARGTGGYTF. In DNA, the CDR3 is TGCAGTGCTAGAGGGACAGGGGGCTACACCTTC.

The V call is TRBV7-9, the J call TRBJ1-2; TRBD1 matches at 7 bases. V lost 5 bases, J lost 4 bases, and 13 bases stayed unmatched. This CDR3 comprises 16 residues. CDR1 is SEHNR and CDR2 is FQNEAQ in the germline V gene (reference sequence). The CDR3 reads CASSRAEGARTYGYTF. The CDR3 DNA reads as TGTGCCAGCAGCCGCGCTGAGGGGGCGAGAACCTATGGCTACACCTTC.